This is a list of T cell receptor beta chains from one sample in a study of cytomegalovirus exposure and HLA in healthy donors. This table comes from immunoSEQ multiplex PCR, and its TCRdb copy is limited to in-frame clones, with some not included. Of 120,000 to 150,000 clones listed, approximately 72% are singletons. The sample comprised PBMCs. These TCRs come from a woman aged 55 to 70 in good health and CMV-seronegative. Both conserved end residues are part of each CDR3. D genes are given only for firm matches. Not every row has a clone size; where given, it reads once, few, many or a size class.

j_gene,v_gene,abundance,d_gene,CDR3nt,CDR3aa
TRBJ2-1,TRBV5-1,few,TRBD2,TGCGCCAGCAGCTTGGCTAGCGGCACTGCAGAGCAGTTCTTC,CASSLASGTAEQFF
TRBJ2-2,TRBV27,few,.,TGTGCCAGCAGTTTATCGGGACTGGAGGGTGGAGTCCGGGAGCTGTTTTTT,CASSLSGLEGGVRELFF
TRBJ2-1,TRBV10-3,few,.,TGTGCCATCAGTCGCACAGGGAACAATGAGCAGTTCTTC,CAISRTGNNEQFF
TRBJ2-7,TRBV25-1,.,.,TGTGCCAGCAGTGATACTCAGGACTACGAGCAGTACTTC,CASSDTQDYEQYF
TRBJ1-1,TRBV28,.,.,TGTGCCAGCAGTTTATTTAGGGGAGGCACTGAAGCTTTCTTT,CASSLFRGGTEAFF
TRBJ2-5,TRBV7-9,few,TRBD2,TGTGCCAGCAGCTTACAAACGGGGGGCCAAGAGACCCAGTACTTC,CASSLQTGGQETQYF
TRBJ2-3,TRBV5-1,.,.,TGCGCCAGCAGCTTGGCCCCAACTAGCACAGATACGCAGTATTTT,CASSLAPTSTDTQYF
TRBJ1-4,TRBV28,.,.,TGTGCCAGCAGTATTACAGGGAAGGCTAATGAAAAACTGTTTTTT,CASSITGKANEKLFF
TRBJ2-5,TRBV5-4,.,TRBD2,TGTGCCAGCAGCTTGGCCGACACTAGCGGGGGGGCCTCCCAGTACTTC,CASSLADTSGGASQYF
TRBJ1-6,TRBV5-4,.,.,TGTGCCAGCAGCCTGCGAACCGGGACTTTGTCACCCCTCCACTTT,CASSLRTGTLSPLHF
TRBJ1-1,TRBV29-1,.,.,TGCAGCGTTGACCGGGGTGCGGGCACTGAAGCTTTCTTT,CSVDRGAGTEAFF
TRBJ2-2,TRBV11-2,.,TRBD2,TGTGCCAGCAGCTTAAGGGGAGGGAGGCTCGCGAACACCGGGGAGCTGTTTTTT,CASSLRGGRLANTGELFF
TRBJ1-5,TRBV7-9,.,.,TGTGCCAGCAGCTTTTTAGGAGGGCATCAGCCCCAGCATTTT,CASSFLGGHQPQHF
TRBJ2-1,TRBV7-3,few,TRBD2,TGTGCCAGCAGCTTTGTGGCGGGAGGGAGCTACAATGAGCAGTTCTTC,CASSFVAGGSYNEQFF
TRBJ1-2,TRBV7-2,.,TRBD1,TGTGCCAGCAGCTCCCCCGGACAGGGAGTCGGCTACACCTTC,CASSSPGQGVGYTF
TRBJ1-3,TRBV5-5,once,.,TGTGCCAGCAGCCCCGGACACAGCCTTTCTGGAAACACCATATATTTT,CASSPGHSLSGNTIYF
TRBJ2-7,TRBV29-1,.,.,TGCAGCGTTAAGAGGAGTTCCTACGAGCAGCACTTC,CSVKRSSYEQHF
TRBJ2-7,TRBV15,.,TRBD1,TGTGCCACCAGAGGGACAGGGGCCCCCGAGCAGTACTTC,CATRGTGAPEQYF
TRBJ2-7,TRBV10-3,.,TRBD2,TGTGCCACCGGGACTAGCGGGAGCTACGAGCAGTACTTC,CATGTSGSYEQYF
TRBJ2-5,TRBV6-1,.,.,TGTGCCAGCAGTGAAGGGGCAAGGGGCCCAGAGACCCAGTACTTC,CASSEGARGPETQYF
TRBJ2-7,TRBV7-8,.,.,TGTGCCAGCAGCTTTTTCGCCGCAGGGCCCTACGAGCAGTACTTC,CASSFFAAGPYEQYF
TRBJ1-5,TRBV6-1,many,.,TGTGCCAGTGGGGGGAATCAGCCCCAGCATTTT,CASGGNQPQHF
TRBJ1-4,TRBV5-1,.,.,TGCGCCAGCAGCCTTGACGCCGGAGTAGAAAAACTGTTTTTT,CASSLDAGVEKLFF
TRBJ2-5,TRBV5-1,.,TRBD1,TGCGCCAGCAGAACCCTGACAGGGGGCAAGGAGACCCAGTACTTC,CASRTLTGGKETQYF
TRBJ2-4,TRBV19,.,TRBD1,TGTGCCAGTAGCCACAGGGGTACCCTAGCCAAAAACATTCAGTACTTC,CASSHRGTLAKNIQYF
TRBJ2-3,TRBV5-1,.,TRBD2,TGCGCCAGCAGCCCCGGTAGCGGGTATACGCAGTATTTT,CASSPGSGYTQYF
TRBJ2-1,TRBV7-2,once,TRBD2,TGTGCCAGCAGCCCTAGCGCGGGGGGGACCCCCAATGAGCAGTTCTTC,CASSPSAGGTPNEQFF
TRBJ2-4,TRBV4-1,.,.,TGCGCCAGCAGCCAAGATGGGGGGATAGCCAAAAACATTCAGTACTTC,CASSQDGGIAKNIQYF
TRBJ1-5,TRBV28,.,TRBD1,TGTGCCAGCAGCCCCGGGACAGGGTACAATCAGCCCCAGCATTTT,CASSPGTGYNQPQHF
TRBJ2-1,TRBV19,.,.,TGTGCCAGTAGTACAAGACTAGACTCCTACAATGAGCAGTTCTTC,CASSTRLDSYNEQFF
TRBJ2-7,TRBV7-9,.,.,TGTGCCAGCAGCGACATGAGCTACGAGCAGTACTTC,CASSDMSYEQYF
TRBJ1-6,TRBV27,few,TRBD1,TGTGCCAGCAGTTACCACCAACCCGGACAGGGGGCAGGTTCACCCCTCCACTTT,CASSYHQPGQGAGSPLHF
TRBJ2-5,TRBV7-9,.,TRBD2,TGTGCCAGCAGCTCGGGACTAGCGGAACAAGAGACCCAGTACTTC,CASSSGLAEQETQYF
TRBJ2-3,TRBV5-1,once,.,TGCGCCAGCAGCTTGGACCAGACTCTGGATACGCAGTATTTT,CASSLDQTLDTQYF
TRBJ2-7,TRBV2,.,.,TGTGCCAGCAGACGTTACAAGCAGGATAGAGCCTACGAGCAGTACTTC,CASRRYKQDRAYEQYF
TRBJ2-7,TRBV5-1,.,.,TGCGCCAGCAGCCCCTCGACAGGCTACGAGCAGTACTTC,CASSPSTGYEQYF
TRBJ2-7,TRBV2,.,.,TGTGCCAGCAGTGCCCGTCACGAGCAGTACTTC,CASSARHEQYF
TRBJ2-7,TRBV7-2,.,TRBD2,TGTGCCAGCAGCTTGGGACTAGCTTTCGAGCAGTACTTC,CASSLGLAFEQYF
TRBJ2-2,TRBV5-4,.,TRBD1,TGTGCCAGCAGCGAACAGACAGGGGACACCGGGGAGCTGTTTTTT,CASSEQTGDTGELFF
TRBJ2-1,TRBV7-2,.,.,TGTGCCAGCAGCGCGGGGGCCCGGGGGAATGAGCAGTTCTTC,CASSAGARGNEQFF
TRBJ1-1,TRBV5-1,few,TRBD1,TGCGCCAGCAGGGGTCCCGGGACAGGGGGAGGGACTGAAGCTTTCTTT,CASRGPGTGGGTEAFF
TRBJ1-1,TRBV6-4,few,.,TGTGCCAGCAGCCACCTGGTAGGGGATACCATAACAGCTTTCTTT,CASSHLVGDTITAFF
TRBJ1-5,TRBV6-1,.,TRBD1,TGTGCCAGCACCGGGGGGACAGGGGCCGGACAGCCCCAGCATTTT,CASTGGTGAGQPQHF
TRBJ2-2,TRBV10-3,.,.,TGTGCCATCACGGCAGGGGCCACGAACACCGGGGAGCTGTTTTTT,CAITAGATNTGELFF
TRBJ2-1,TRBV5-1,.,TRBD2,TGCGCCAGCAGCCCCGGACTAGCGGGAGTAAATGAGCAGTTCTTC,CASSPGLAGVNEQFF
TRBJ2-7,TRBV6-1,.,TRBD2,TGTGCCACGCGGGAGATCGGCTACGAGCAGTACTTC,CATREIGYEQYF
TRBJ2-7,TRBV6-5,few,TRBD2,TGTGCCAGCAAACAGACTAGCGGTGTGCCCTACGAGCAGTACTTC,CASKQTSGVPYEQYF
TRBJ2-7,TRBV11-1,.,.,TGTGCCAGCAGCTCTGGTAGCTTCCACGAGCAGTACTTC,CASSSGSFHEQYF
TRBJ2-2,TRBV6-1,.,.,TGTGCCAGCGCATCCATCAGGGGCCCAGCCGGGGAGCTGTTTTTT,CASASIRGPAGELFF
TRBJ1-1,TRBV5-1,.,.,TGCGCCAGCAGCTTGGGAACGCAGGGTAGTTGGGCTGAAGCTTTCTTT,CASSLGTQGSWAEAFF
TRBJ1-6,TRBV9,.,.,TGTGCCAGCAGCGTAGACGGGGAAAAGAATTCACCCCTCCACTTT,CASSVDGEKNSPLHF
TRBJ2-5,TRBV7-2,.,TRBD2,TGTGCCAGCAGCTCAAGCGGGAGTAAAGAGACCCAGTACTTC,CASSSSGSKETQYF
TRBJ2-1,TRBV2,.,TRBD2,TGTGTCAGCAGTGTGGCGGGAGGATCCGAGCAGTTCTTC,CVSSVAGGSEQFF
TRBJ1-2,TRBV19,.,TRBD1,TGTGCCAGTACCCCCGGACAGGGGGCCTACTTCTATGGCTACACCTTC,CASTPGQGAYFYGYTF
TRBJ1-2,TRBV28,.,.,TGTGCCAGCAGCAAAGGAGGTGGCTACACCTTC,CASSKGGGYTF
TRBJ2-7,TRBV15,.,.,TGTGCCACCAGCAGAGATGCGGGGAGAAGGTCCTACGAGCAGTACTTC,CATSRDAGRRSYEQYF
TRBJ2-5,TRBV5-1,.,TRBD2,TGCGCCAGCAGCCCGCGGACTAGCGGGGGGGCAGGAGAGACCCAGTACTTC,CASSPRTSGGAGETQYF
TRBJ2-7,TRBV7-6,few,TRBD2,TGTGCCAGCAGCTTAGGGAGCGGGGGGGCCGCGTACGAGCAGTACTTC,CASSLGSGGAAYEQYF